The T cell receptor beta chain described here comes from a study of early T cells in non-severe SARS-CoV-2 infection. A few counts support this clonotype. TCRdb re-analysed the 5' RACE reads in MiXCR, keeping a single row per CDR3 protein. In the table there are some 56,000 distinct CDR3 sequences, about 15% of which are singletons. The CDR3 length is 13 residues. The germline V gene has CDR1 MNHEY and CDR2 SVGAGI. Deletions cut 6 bases from V and 6 bases from J, with 12 bases between. The sample consisted of whole blood, taken at baseline. The chain recombines TRBV6-5 with TRBJ2-4; either TRBD1 or TRBD2 may fit D (5 bases each). The clonotype originates from an adult who was a healthcare worker with PCR-confirmed SARS-CoV-2 infection or an uninfected control (not recorded which). The CDR3 protein is CASSYGTGNIQYF. In DNA, the CDR3 is TGTGCCAGCAGCTACGGGACGGGAAACATTCAGTACTTC.